A selection of T cell receptor beta chains follows, all from one sample in a study of Graves' ophthalmopathy and Graves' hyperthyroidism. TCRdb reanalysed the multiplex PCR reads using MiXCR and keeps one entry per CDR3 protein. The table includes roughly 380,000 distinct CDR3 sequences, 15% to 19% detected once. Input material: peripheral blood. All receptors come from a woman aged 18-30 years with stable Graves' hyperthyroidism. Each CDR3 is given with its conserved first and last residue. A D gene is named only where the DNA matches it firmly. The size entry is marked missing in some rows and otherwise reads once, few, many or a size class.

clone_size	v_call	j_call	d_call	cdr3_nt	cdr3_aa
few	TRBV4-2	TRBJ1-3	-	TGTGCCAGCAGCCAAGATATCAGTCTGGGAAACACCATATATTTT	CASSQDISLGNTIYF
-	TRBV19	TRBJ2-6	-	TGTGCCAGTAGTCTTACCTTAGTGGTGTCTGGGGCCAACGTCCTGACTTTC	CASSLTLVVSGANVLTF
many	TRBV6-1	TRBJ2-5	-	TGTGCCAGCAGCCGGACTTATAAAGAGACCCAGTACTTC	CASSRTYKETQYF
-	TRBV18	TRBJ1-1	TRBD1	TGTGCCAGCTCGCCGACAGGGCTCGAAGCTTTCTTT	CASSPTGLEAFF
many	TRBV12-3/TRBV12-4	TRBJ2-7	TRBD2	TGTGCCAGCAGCCTCACTAGCGGGGCCTACGAGCAGTACTTC	CASSLTSGAYEQYF
many	TRBV29-1	TRBJ1-6	-	TGCAGCGTTAAATGGGCCTCCAATTCACCCCTCCACTTT	CSVKWASNSPLHF
many	TRBV7-3	TRBJ2-4	-	TGTGCCAGCAGCTTAACAGGTCCTGGGGACATTAAGTACTTC	CASSLTGPGDIKYF
few	TRBV5-1	TRBJ1-5	-	TGCGCCAGCAGCTTGGATGGGATCCCCAATCAGCCCCAGCATTTT	CASSLDGIPNQPQHF
many	TRBV12-3/TRBV12-4	TRBJ2-7	-	TGTGCCAGCAGTTTGAGTGCGTCGGGGGGCTTCTACGAGCAGTACTTC	CASSLSASGGFYEQYF
many	TRBV12-3/TRBV12-4	TRBJ2-7	-	TGTGCCAGCAGTTTTCCGGGGCCGTCCTACGAGCAGTACTTC	CASSFPGPSYEQYF
many	TRBV6-5	TRBJ2-7	TRBD2	TGTGCCAGCAGGAGGACTAGCGGGGGCTCCTACGAGCAGTACTTC	CASRRTSGGSYEQYF
-	TRBV28	TRBJ2-2	-	TGTGCCACCAACCCGGCAGGCGCGAACACCGGGGAGCTGTTTTTT	CATNPAGANTGELFF
few	TRBV9	TRBJ2-4	TRBD1	TGTGCCAGCAGTCAACTCCCGGGACAGGGGGACGCCAAAAACATTCAGTACTTC	CASSQLPGQGDAKNIQYF
few	TRBV5-1	TRBJ1-6	-	TGCGCCAGCAGCTTGATGGGAGGGCCACCCCTCCACTTT	CASSLMGGPPLHF
few	TRBV6-2/TRBV6-3	TRBJ1-2	-	TGTGCCAGCACCTCCGGGACCCCTCCGACCTTC	CASTSGTPPTF
many	TRBV19	TRBJ1-5	-	TGTGCCAGTAGTATAGGGTTTGGGACACTTGGTTATAGCAATCAGCCCCAGCATTTT	CASSIGFGTLGYSNQPQHF
many	TRBV28	TRBJ1-2	TRBD1	TGTGCCAGCAGTTCTCCGGGACAGGGGGCCGGAGTTAGCTATGGCTACACCTTC	CASSSPGQGAGVSYGYTF
-	TRBV12-3/TRBV12-4	TRBJ1-1	TRBD1	TGTGCCAGCAGGAGCGACAGGGGTTGGACTGAAGCTTTCTTT	CASRSDRGWTEAFF
-	TRBV6-1	TRBJ2-7	TRBD2	TGTGCCAGCAGCCGACGGACTAGCGGGGGCCGCAACGAGCAGTACTTC	CASSRRTSGGRNEQYF
few	TRBV25-1	TRBJ1-1	-	TGTGCCAGCAGTGCCCGGTGGGGAGGAAGGGAAGCTTTCTTT	CASSARWGGREAFF
many	TRBV27	TRBJ2-7	-	TGTGCCAGCAGTTTAGGAGGGAACGAGCAGTACTTC	CASSLGGNEQYF
many	TRBV4-1	TRBJ1-2	-	TGCGCCAGCAGCCAACCCTATGAACGGCGTCGGAATGGCTACACCTTC	CASSQPYERRRNGYTF
-	TRBV24-1	TRBJ1-2	-	TGTGCCACCAGTGATGCCAGGGGAAGCTATGGCTACACCTTC	CATSDARGSYGYTF
many	TRBV6-5	TRBJ1-1	-	TGTGCCAGCAGTTACCACAGGGAAACTGAAGCTTTCTTT	CASSYHRETEAFF
many	TRBV12-3/TRBV12-4	TRBJ2-2	-	TGTGCCAGCAGTTTGGGAGGGGGCAACGGGGAGCTGTTTTTT	CASSLGGGNGELFF
-	TRBV12-3/TRBV12-4	TRBJ2-5	-	TGTGCCAGCAGTGTCAGGGAGCCCAAGACCCAGTACTTC	CASSVREPKTQYF
many	TRBV9	TRBJ2-5	-	TGTGCCAGCAGCGTAGATGGTAGCGGAATCCAAGAGACCCAGTACTTC	CASSVDGSGIQETQYF
-	TRBV11-2	TRBJ1-1	-	TGTGCCAGCAGCTCCCGAGGCAGAATCACTGAAGCTTTCTTT	CASSSRGRITEAFF
-	TRBV11-2	TRBJ1-1	-	TGTGCCAGCCGGGACAATAAGAACACTGAAGCTTTCTTT	CASRDNKNTEAFF
many	TRBV20-1	TRBJ1-5	-	TGCAGTGCTAGAGCGGGGGGAGTTCAGCCCCAGCATTTT	CSARAGGVQPQHF
-	TRBV28	TRBJ2-7	-	TGTGCCAGCAGTTGGGAAGCCTTCACTAGCCCCTACGAGCAGTACTTC	CASSWEAFTSPYEQYF
many	TRBV12-5	TRBJ2-7	-	TGTGCTAGCCAGGACGCCGGCTACGAGCAGTACTTC	CASQDAGYEQYF
-	TRBV19	TRBJ1-2	-	TGTGCCGGATCAGGACTAGGGGACTATGGTTACACCTTC	CAGSGLGDYGYTF
many	TRBV6-5	TRBJ1-1	TRBD1	TGTGCCAGCAGTTACTCGGCAGGGGGCGAAGCTTTCTTT	CASSYSAGGEAFF
few	TRBV20-1	TRBJ1-2	TRBD1	TGCAGTGCTAGCTTTTCCAGGGGGCCGTCTGGCGGCTACACCTTC	CSASFSRGPSGGYTF
many	TRBV12-3/TRBV12-4	TRBJ1-2	-	TGTGCCAGCAGTTTCAGTATGAACTATGGCTACACCTTC	CASSFSMNYGYTF
few	TRBV7-8	TRBJ1-6	-	TGTGCCAGCAGCCAAGATTCGCACTCTTTGAGCTCCTATAATTCACCCCTCCACTTT	CASSQDSHSLSSYNSPLHF
-	TRBV5-1	TRBJ2-2	TRBD2	TGCGCCAGCAGCCTGGCCCCTAGCGGGGGGACCAACACCGGGGAGCTGTTTTTT	CASSLAPSGGTNTGELFF
many	TRBV7-2	TRBJ2-5	-	TGTGCCAGCAGCTCGACACAGGGTTCCGCACGGGAGACCCAGTACTTC	CASSSTQGSARETQYF
many	TRBV29-1	TRBJ1-2	-	TGCAGCACCCTATCTTATGGCTACACCTTC	CSTLSYGYTF
many	TRBV10-3	TRBJ1-1	-	TGTGCCATCAGTGATTTTCTTGGGTACAGGCGGAACACTGAAGCTTTCTTT	CAISDFLGYRRNTEAFF
-	TRBV7-9	TRBJ2-7	TRBD2	TGTGCCAGCAGCTTAGCTAGGACTAGCGCCTACGAGCAGTACTTC	CASSLARTSAYEQYF
many	TRBV24-1	TRBJ2-5	TRBD2	TGTGCCACCAGTGATTTTTCGGCTAGCGGGGCGGAGACCCAGTACTTC	CATSDFSASGAETQYF
many	TRBV11-2	TRBJ2-5	TRBD1	TGTGCCAGCAGACGACCGGGACAGGGGGCGAGAGAGACCCAGTACTTC	CASRRPGQGARETQYF
many	TRBV12-3/TRBV12-4	TRBJ2-5	TRBD2	TGTGCCAGCAGTTTAAGGGGAGGGTTAGGGACCCAGTACTTC	CASSLRGGLGTQYF
-	TRBV7-2	TRBJ2-7	-	TGTGCCAGCAGCTTACCTGTGGGGTCCGAGCAGTACTTC	CASSLPVGSEQYF
-	TRBV12-3/TRBV12-4	TRBJ1-1	TRBD1	TGTGCCAGCAGAAGACAGGGTACTGAAGCTTTCTTT	CASRRQGTEAFF
few	TRBV12-5	TRBJ1-5	-	TGTGCTAGTGGTTTCTCATTTAATCAGCCCCAGCATTTT	CASGFSFNQPQHF
many	TRBV19	TRBJ2-5	-	TGTGCCAGTAGTAACCCGGGACTCAGCGAGGGAGAGACCCAGTACTTC	CASSNPGLSEGETQYF
many	TRBV6-5	TRBJ1-2	-	TGTGCCAGCAGTTACTCGAGGGGTGGCTACACCTTC	CASSYSRGGYTF
many	TRBV6-2/TRBV6-3	TRBJ2-7	TRBD2	TGTGCCAGCAGCCCCACGCAGCGGCGGGAGGGTTCCTACGAGCAGTACTTC	CASSPTQRREGSYEQYF
many	TRBV19	TRBJ2-7	-	TGTGCCAGTAGTATCTCCGCGGGACGCGAGCAGTACTTC	CASSISAGREQYF
many	TRBV19	TRBJ1-3	-	TGTGCCACACAGGTCAGCTCTGGAAACACCATATATTTT	CATQVSSGNTIYF
few	TRBV11-2	TRBJ2-5	-	TGTGCCAGCAGCTTAGAAGGGCTAGACCAGGGGACCCAGTACTTC	CASSLEGLDQGTQYF
many	TRBV6-1	TRBJ1-2	-	TGTGCCAGCAGTCCCGGCTTTGGCTACACCTTC	CASSPGFGYTF
many	TRBV12-3/TRBV12-4	TRBJ1-1	-	TGTGCCAGCAGTTTAGTCAGGGAGAACACTGAAGCTTTCTTT	CASSLVRENTEAFF